The clone carrying this T cell receptor beta chain came up once. This specimen comes from a study of Tregs in tolerant kidney transplant recipients. Sequencing used immunoSEQ multiplex PCR; TCRdb keeps in-frame clones, though not all of them. The sample carries 100,000 to 120,000 clones, 90% recorded once. CDR1 and CDR2 (germline): SGDLS, YYNGEE. The CDR3 runs 15 residues. Trimming at V came to 1 base and at J to 9 bases, leaving 5 bases not matched to a gene. This receptor was identified in a human donor who received a combined kidney and bone marrow transplant. The chain links TRBV9 to TRBJ2-1; 12 bases line up with TRBD2. Here the sequenced sample was CD4+ T cells from blood, taken before the transplant. The CDR3 loop reads CASSVLAGGHGEQFF. The DNA of the CDR3 is TGTGCCAGCAGCGTACTAGCGGGAGGGCATGGTGAGCAGTTCTTC.